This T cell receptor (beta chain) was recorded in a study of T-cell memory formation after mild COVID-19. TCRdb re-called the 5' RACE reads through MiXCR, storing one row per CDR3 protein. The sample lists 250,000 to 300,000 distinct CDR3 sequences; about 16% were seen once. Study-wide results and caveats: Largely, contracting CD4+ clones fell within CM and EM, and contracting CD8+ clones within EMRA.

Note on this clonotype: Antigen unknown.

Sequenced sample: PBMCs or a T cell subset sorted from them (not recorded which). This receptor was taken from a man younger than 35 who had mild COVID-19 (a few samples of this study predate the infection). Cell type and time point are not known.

The CDR3 coding sequence is TGTGCCAGCAGGAAGGACAGGGAAGGATCACCCCTCCACTTT. Amino acid sequence: CASRKDREGSPLHF. The rearrangement joins TRBV2 to TRBJ1-6; 8 bases agree with TRBD1. V trimming: 6 bases; J trimming: 10 bases; junction bases outside the gene matches: 8. There are 14 residues in the CDR3. CDR1 is SNHLY and CDR2 is FYNNEI in the germline V gene.